The present TCR beta chain was sequenced within a study of T cell responses to AZD1222 COVID-19 vaccine. Study in general: Second doses at about 4 or about 12 weeks were pooled.

CDR1 and CDR2 (germline): WSHSY, SAAADI. V lost 3 bases, J lost 1 base, and 2 bases stayed unmatched. The CDR3 loop spans 15 amino acids. Study results and limitations: Clonal diversity was possibly underestimated, and the donors were mostly white British, with more females. Samples come after the peak T cell response, not at day 14. Among vaccine-associated CD4 TCRs, coverage spanned spike, with dominance at 160-218 and 743-854.

This clone was seen just once. Antigen specificity is unknown. The assay was immunoSEQ multiplex PCR, and TCRdb's table has in-frame clones only and misses some. Seen here are approximately 150,000 clones, just under 95% observed once, and the top ten hold around 1.5%. The chain carries TRBV10-2 and TRBJ1-5; the match to TRBD1 covers 8 bases. The receptor was isolated from an adult in good health. Specimen: peripheral blood, collected on day 0 of AZD1222 vaccination. CDR3: CASSERTGSNQPQHF. The CDR3 coding sequence is TGCGCCAGCAGTGAACGGACAGGGAGCAATCAGCCCCAGCATTTT.